Presented here are 19 T cell receptor beta chains from one specimen sequenced in a study of CD4 T cells in relation to SARS-CoV-2 and coronaviruses. Their recognized antigens are unknown. Only in-frame clones appear in the TCRdb table, and some are missing; sequencing was by immunoSEQ multiplex PCR. Of 43,000 or so clones listed, around 79% were seen once; the top ten hold approximately 1.5%. What was sequenced was naive CD4+ T cells from PBMCs, cultured in vitro. Sample subset: naive CD4+ T cells isolated by negative enrichment. These receptor sequences come from an adult with COVID-19.

This chain connects TRBV4-1 to TRBJ1-4; a weak D match, TRBD1 (5 bases). The length of the CDR3 is 14 residues. CDR1 and CDR2 (germline): MGHRA, YSYEKL. The ends were cut back, 2 bases at V and 8 bases at J, with 12 bases in the middle. The CDR3 here is CASSQLQGQEKLFF. CDR3 bases: TGCGCCAGCAGCCAACTGCAGGGCCAGGAAAAACTGTTTTTT.

This chain links TRBV30 with TRBJ2-3; D uncertain. V dropped 2 bases and J dropped 3 bases, with 3 bases sitting between them. The CDR3 runs 11 residues. CDR1 and CDR2 (germline): GTSNPN, SVGIG (reference sequence). Written as DNA, the CDR3 is TGTGCCTGGAGTATTACAGATACGCAGTATTTT. Translation: CAWSITDTQYF. The full variable domain, rest sourced from reference TRBV30 and TRBJ2-3, is SQTIHQWPATLVQPVGSPLSLECTVEGTSNPNLYWYRQAAGRGLQLLFYSVGIGQISSEVPQNLSASRPQDRQFILSSKKLLLSDSGFYLCAWSITDTQYFGPGTRLTVL.

V usage is TRBV19 and J usage is TRBJ1-5; unclear D gene. Trimming removed 10 bases from V and 0 bases from J, with 13 bases in between. The CDR3 has 14 residues. Germline CDR1 and CDR2: LNHDA and SQIVND (reference sequence). The DNA of the CDR3 is TGTGCCACCATTCTGGTTGATAGCAATCAGCCCCAGCATTTT. This encodes CATILVDSNQPQHF.

The chain carries TRBV21-1 and TRBJ2-7; TRBD2, the table's D call, was not compared with the DNA. TRBV21-1 is termed a pseudogene. The CDR3 sequence is 15 residues long. CDR3 bases: TGTGCCAGCACCGCGACGGGAGCCCTGCGCTACGAGCAGTACTTC. This encodes CASTATGALRYEQYF.

V gene TRBV4-3 combines with J gene TRBJ2-2, with 12 positions matching TRBD2. The V gene's germline CDR1 is LGHNA and CDR2 YSLEER. The CDR3 spans 17 residues. V shed 3 bases and J 3 bases; nucleotides not matched to a gene: 5. The CDR3 region has the DNA TGCGCCAGCAGCCAGGGGACTAGCGGGCCTCACACCGGGGAGCTGTTTTTT. Encoded protein: CASSQGTSGPHTGELFF.

V and J are TRBV5-6 and TRBJ2-1; D not resolved. The CDR3 loop spans 14 amino acids. V lost 2 bases and J lost 0, with 6 bases in between. Germline loops: CDR1 SGHDT, CDR2 YYEEEE. CDR3 DNA: TGTGCCAGCAGCTTTCAGAGCTCCTACAATGAGCAGTTCTTC. It encodes CASSFQSSYNEQFF.

The chain links TRBV6-5 to TRBJ2-3, with D unclear. V was shortened by 5 bases and J by 4 bases, with 7 bases between the two germline ends. Per the germline V gene, CDR1 is MNHEY and CDR2 is SVGAGI. The CDR3 loop spans 12 amino acids. The CDR3 sequence: CASSRRADTQYF. The CDR3 nucleotides are TGTGCCAGCAGTCGACGGGCAGATACGCAGTATTTT.

This chain joins TRBV7-2 and TRBJ2-1, with D uncertain. Germline CDR1 reads SGHTA; CDR2 reads FQGNSA. The germline V and J ends were trimmed by 1 base and 8 bases, with 6 bases remaining between them. The CDR3 contains 12 residues. The CDR3 sequence: CASSLGSDEQFF. In DNA form, the CDR3 reads TGTGCCAGCAGCTTAGGAAGTGATGAGCAGTTCTTC.

Only one count was recorded for this clone. The chain combines TRBV4-2 with TRBJ2-1; 9 nucleotides match TRBD1. The CDR3 runs to 15 residues. CDR1 is LGHNA, CDR2 YNFKEQ, per germline. V trimming: 4 bases; J trimming: 7 bases; junction bases outside the gene matches: 8. CDR3 sequence: CASSPRPQGANEQFF. The CDR3 DNA reads as TGTGCCAGCAGCCCGCGGCCACAGGGGGCTAATGAGCAGTTCTTC.

The chain uses TRBV29-1 and TRBJ2-3, with 7 bases lining up with TRBD1. CDR1 and CDR2 from the germline V gene are SQVTM and ANQGSEA. Trimming removed 4 bases from V and 8 bases from J; junction bases left unmatched: 15. The CDR3 is 15 amino acids. CDR3 loop: CSVVPGDSAQFTQYF. The CDR3 nucleotides read TGCAGCGTTGTCCCCGGGGACAGTGCTCAGTTTACGCAGTATTTT.

V and J are TRBV24-1 and TRBJ2-3; possibly TRBD2 for D (5 bases). Trimming removed 3 bases at V and 3 bases at J, with 12 bases between. CDR3 length equals 15 residues. CDR1 and CDR2 from the germline V gene are KGHDR and SFDVKD. CDR3 bases: TGTGCCACCAGTGATGCAACTAGTCTTACAGATACGCAGTATTTT. Translation: CATSDATSLTDTQYF.

V gene TRBV25-1 combines with J gene TRBJ2-3, with 9 bases aligning to TRBD2. The length of the CDR3 is 18 residues. With V trimmed by 8 bases and J by 2 bases, 17 bases remained unmatched. Germline V CDR1 and CDR2: MGHDK, SYGVNS. The CDR3 DNA follows: TGTGCCAGCTCAACCCGGATAGCGGGAGTCCCTTTCACAGATACGCAGTATTTT. Its translation: CASSTRIAGVPFTDTQYF.

The chain couples TRBV6-1 to TRBJ2-1; 7 positions agree with TRBD2. The CDR3 sequence is 15 residues long. The germline CDR1 and CDR2 sequences are MNHNS and SASEGT. The ends lost 1 base at V and 7 bases at J; junction bases unmatched: 7. The CDR3 DNA reads as TGTGCCAGCAGTGAAGTTTCTAGCGGAGATAATGAGCAGTTCTTC. Residues: CASSEVSSGDNEQFF.

The V call is TRBV5-4, the J call TRBJ2-1, with unresolved D. The CDR3 contains 11 residues. Trimming took off 5 bases at V and 3 bases at J, with 3 bases between the two ends. From germline, CDR1 is SGHNT and CDR2 YYREEE (reference sequence). The CDR3 nucleotides are TGTGCCAGCAGGGACTACAATGAGCAGTTCTTC. Its protein product is CASRDYNEQFF.

The chain employs TRBV5-5 and TRBJ2-7; a weak D match, TRBD2 (5 bases). CDR3 size: 16 residues. With 6 bases removed from V and 1 base from J, the gap between germline ends came to 20 bases. The germline V gene has CDR1 SGHKS and CDR2 YYEKEE (reference sequence). The CDR3 nucleotides are TGTGCCAGCACCCTGGCGGGCGGACGAACTTCCTACGAGCAGTACTTC. Residues: CASTLAGGRTSYEQYF.

The V call is TRBV25-1, the J call TRBJ1-1; 10 nucleotides match TRBD1. Per germline, CDR1 MGHDK and CDR2 SYGVNS. The CDR3 is 15 residues long. Losses at the gene ends were 8 bases for V and 5 bases for J; bases not matched to a gene: 11. The CDR3 protein is CASALWTGGRTEAFF. The CDR3 DNA is TGTGCCAGCGCCCTTTGGACAGGGGGAAGGACTGAAGCTTTCTTT.

V is TRBV18 and J is TRBJ1-2; D not certain. V gave up 4 bases and J gave up 6 bases, with 12 bases separating them. Germline V lookup: CDR1 KGHSH, CDR2 LQKENI. The CDR3 contains 13 residues. The CDR3 nucleotides are TGTGCCAGCTCACTCCCGGGAAGAGATGGCTACACCTTC. Its translation: CASSLPGRDGYTF.

CDR3 nucleotides: TGTGCCAGCGGCGCGGTCTACAATGAGCAGTTCTTC. Its translation: CASGAVYNEQFF. The genes are TRBV28 and TRBJ2-1, with D unclear. The V gene's germline CDR1 is MDHEN and CDR2 SYDVKM. V lost 8 bases to trimming and J lost 3 bases, with 8 bases between them. CDR3 length equals 12 residues.

The gene calls are TRBV5-1 and TRBJ2-4; TRBD1 is a possible D gene (6 bases). Trimming left V 4 bases short and J 0 bases short, with 29 bases between. Germline CDR1 and CDR2: SGHRS and YFSETQ. The CDR3 contains 21 residues. The CDR3 DNA sequence: TGCGCCAGCAGCCGGACTCTTTCCGGGACAACCGGGCCTTTAGCCAAAAACATTCAGTACTTC. Protein product: CASSRTLSGTTGPLAKNIQYF.